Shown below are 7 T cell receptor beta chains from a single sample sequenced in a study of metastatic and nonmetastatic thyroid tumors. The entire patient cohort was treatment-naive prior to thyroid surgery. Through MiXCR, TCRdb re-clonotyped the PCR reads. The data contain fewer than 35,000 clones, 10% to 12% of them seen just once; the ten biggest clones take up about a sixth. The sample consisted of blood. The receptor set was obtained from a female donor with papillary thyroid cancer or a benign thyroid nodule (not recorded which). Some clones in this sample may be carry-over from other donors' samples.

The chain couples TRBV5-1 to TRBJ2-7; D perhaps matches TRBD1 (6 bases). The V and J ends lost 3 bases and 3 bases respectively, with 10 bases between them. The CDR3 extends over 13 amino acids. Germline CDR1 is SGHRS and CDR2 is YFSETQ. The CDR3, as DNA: TGCGCCAGCAGCTGGACGACAGGCTACGAGCAGTACTTC. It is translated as CASSWTTGYEQYF.

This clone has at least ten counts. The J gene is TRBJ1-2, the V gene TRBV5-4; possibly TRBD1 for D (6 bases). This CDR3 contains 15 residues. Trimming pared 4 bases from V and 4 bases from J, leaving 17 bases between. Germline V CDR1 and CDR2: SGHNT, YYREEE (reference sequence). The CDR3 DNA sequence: TGTGCCAGCAGCATGACAGGCCTACGTAGCTATGGCTACACCTTC. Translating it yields CASSMTGLRSYGYTF.

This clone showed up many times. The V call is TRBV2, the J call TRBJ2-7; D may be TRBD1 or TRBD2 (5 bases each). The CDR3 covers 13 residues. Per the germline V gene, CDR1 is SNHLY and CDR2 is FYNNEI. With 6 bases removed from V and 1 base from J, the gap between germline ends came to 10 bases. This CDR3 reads CASRVGPSYEQYF. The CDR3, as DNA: TGTGCCAGCAGGGTGGGACCTTCCTACGAGCAGTACTTC.

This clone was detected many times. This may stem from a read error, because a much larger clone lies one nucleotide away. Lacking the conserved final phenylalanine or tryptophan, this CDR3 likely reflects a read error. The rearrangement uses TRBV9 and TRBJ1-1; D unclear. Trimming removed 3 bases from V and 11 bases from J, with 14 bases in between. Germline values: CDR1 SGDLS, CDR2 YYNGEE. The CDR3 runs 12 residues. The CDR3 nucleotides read TGTGCCAGCAGCGCTAACCACTTGCAGGCTTTCCTT. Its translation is CASSANHLQAFL.

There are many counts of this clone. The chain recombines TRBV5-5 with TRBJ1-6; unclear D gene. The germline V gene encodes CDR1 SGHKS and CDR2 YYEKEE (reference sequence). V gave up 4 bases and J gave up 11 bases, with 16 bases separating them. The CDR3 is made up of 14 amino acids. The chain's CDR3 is CASSGNTEVTPLHF. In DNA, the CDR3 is TGTGCCAGCAGCGGCAATACTGAGGTTACACCCCTCCACTTT.

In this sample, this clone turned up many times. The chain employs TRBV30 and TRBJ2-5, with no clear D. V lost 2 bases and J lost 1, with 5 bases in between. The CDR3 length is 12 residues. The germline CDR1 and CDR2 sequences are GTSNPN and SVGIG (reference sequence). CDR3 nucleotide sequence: TGTGCCTGGAGTTCCTTCCAAGAGACCCAGTACTTC. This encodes CAWSSFQETQYF.

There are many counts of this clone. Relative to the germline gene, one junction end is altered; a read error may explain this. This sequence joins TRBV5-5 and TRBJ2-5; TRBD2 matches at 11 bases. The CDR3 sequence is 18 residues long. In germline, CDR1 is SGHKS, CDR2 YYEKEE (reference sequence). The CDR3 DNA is TGTGCCAGCAGCTTGGTGACTAGCGGGACCAAATACCACGAGACCCAGTACTTC. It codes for CASSLVTSGTKYHETQYF.